The entry below describes one T cell receptor beta chain. Trimming removed 4 bases from V and 5 bases from J, with 19 bases in between. Germline V gives CDR1 SGHDT, CDR2 YYEEEE. The CDR3 loop spans 15 amino acids. The table came from immunoSEQ multiplex PCR; TCRdb's copy has only in-frame clones and leaves some out. The data contain 100,000 or so clones, approximately 94% of them seen just once; the ten biggest clones take up about 0.9%. The data derive from a study of T cell changes during pregnancy in multiple sclerosis. The genes are TRBV5-6 and TRBJ2-7, with a possible D match to TRBD2 (6 bases). This sequence originates from a female donor with multiple sclerosis, enrolled in a pregnancy study. The specimen comprised peripheral blood, sampled before pregnancy. CDR3 coding DNA: TGTGCCAGCAGCCCCCAACCCGGGAGTTTCCACGAGCAGTACTTC. The encoded protein is CASSPQPGSFHEQYF. Looking up the rest from reference TRBV5-6 and TRBJ2-7 gives the full variable domain: DAGVTQSPTHLIKTRGQQVTLRCSPKSGHDTVSWYQQALGQGPQFIFQYYEEEERQRGNFPDRFSGHQFPNYSSELNVNALLLGDSALYLCASSPQPGSFHEQYFGPGTRLTVT.